Sequencing of this T cell receptor (beta chain) was carried out in a study of blood T cells in healthy people across ages. A sample-barcoded 5' primer and a J-beta primer mix were used in a second PCR of roughly 7 to 12 cycles. One entry per CDR3 protein results from TCRdb running MiXCR on the 5' RACE reads. The sample records over 950,000 distinct CDR3 sequences, 45% to 60% being singletons. The V end was cut by 0 bases, the J end by 0 bases, with 6 bases between. Germline CDR1 SGHKS, CDR2 YYEKEE (reference sequence). The CDR3 contains 14 residues. Whole-study results and caveats: Both higher diversity and more naive CD4+ cells marked long-lived donors when set against aged donors.

Note on this clonotype: Its matching antigen is unknown.

The gene calls are TRBV5-5 and TRBJ1-2; D remains unclear. The TCR originated in a woman aged 55-75 years in good health. Sequencing was performed on blood. CDR3 loop: CASSLAESNYGYTF. The CDR3 DNA reads as TGTGCCAGCAGCTTGGCGGAGTCTAACTATGGCTACACCTTC.